The 30 T cell receptor beta chains below come from one sample, sequenced in a study of CD8 T cells in ankylosing spondylitis. Study-wide results and caveats: A motif of fewer than ten highly homologous TCR beta variants was seen as apparently characteristic of ankylosing spondylitis blood.

What these receptors recognize is not known. Each CDR3 protein is one row after TCRdb ran MiXCR on the 5' RACE reads. The sample consists of more than 650,000 distinct CDR3 sequences, 10% to 15% of them appearing once. Specimen: blood, either unsorted or a sorted T cell fraction (not recorded which). All receptors derive from a male donor with ankylosing spondylitis.

This clonotype was found a few times. DNA of the CDR3: TGTGCCAGTAGTATCAGGGGGCGAATGAGGATGAACACTGAAGCTTTCTTT. Its protein product is CASSIRGRMRMNTEAFF. The chain is built from TRBV19 and TRBJ1-1, with 8 bases matching TRBD1. This CDR3 contains 17 residues. J gave up 0 bases and V 3 bases, and 9 bases lay outside the gene matches. Germline CDR1 LNHDA, CDR2 SQIVND (reference sequence).

This clonotype showed up many times. The V call is TRBV4-3, the J call TRBJ1-5; D gene ambiguous. CDR3 length: 13 amino acids. The germline V gene has CDR1 LGHNA and CDR2 YSLEER. V was pared by 0 bases and J by 7 bases, with 7 bases between. CDR3 sequence reads: CASSQEVGQPQHF. The CDR3 nucleotides are TGCGCCAGCAGCCAAGAGGTTGGACAGCCCCAGCATTTT.

This clonotype was picked up a small number of times. The CDR3 here is CASSAGPTGETQYF. CDR3 coding DNA: TGTGCCAGCAGCGCGGGCCCGACGGGTGAGACCCAGTACTTC. This chain links TRBV5-5 with TRBJ2-5, with D tentatively TRBD2 (5 bases). This CDR3 is 14 amino acids long. V was pared by 4 bases and J by 5 bases, with 15 bases between. The germline gives CDR1 SGHKS, CDR2 YYEKEE (reference sequence).

This chain connects TRBV29-1 to TRBJ2-1, with TRBD1 matching over 7 bases. J lost 5 bases, V lost 6 bases, and 10 bases had no gene match. Germline CDR1 reads SQVTM; CDR2 reads ANQGSEA. CDR3 length equals 14 residues. The CDR3 DNA reads as TGCAGCGTCCAGCCGGGACAGAGACACAATGAGCAGTTCTTC. Translation: CSVQPGQRHNEQFF.

V usage is TRBV11-2 and J usage is TRBJ2-3; 11 nucleotides line up with TRBD2. Germline V lookup: CDR1 SGHAT, CDR2 FQNNGV. The CDR3 is 19 residues long. V dropped 5 bases and J dropped 0; count of bases not matched to a gene: 13. The CDR3 loop is CASSPRPSGLAASTDTQYF. Written as DNA, the CDR3 is TGTGCCAGCAGCCCCCGCCCCTCGGGACTAGCGGCTAGCACAGATACGCAGTATTTT. The whole variable domain, filled in from reference TRBV11-2 and TRBJ2-3, reads EAGVAQSPRYKIIEKRQSVAFWCNPISGHATLYWYQQILGQGPKLLIQFQNNGVVDDSQLPKDRFSAERLKGVDSTLKIQPAKLEDSAVYLCASSPRPSGLAASTDTQYFGPGTRLTVL.

This clonotype has a handful of counts. The CDR3 DNA sequence: TGTGCCAGCTCCCCAGGGACTAGCGGGAGTTTTGATGAGCAGTTCTTC. This gives the protein CASSPGTSGSFDEQFF. The chain links TRBV18 to TRBJ2-1; 14 bases align to TRBD2. This CDR3 is built from 16 residues. J lost 8 bases, V lost 6 bases, and 9 bases had no gene match. Looked up from germline, CDR1 is KGHSH and CDR2 is LQKENI.

The CDR3 DNA reads as TGTGCCAGCAGCCAAGATCTTAAGGGGGCTGGTGGCTACACCTTC. It translates to CASSQDLKGAGGYTF. V gene TRBV4-2 combines with J gene TRBJ1-2; 7 bases agree with TRBD1. CDR3 length: 15 residues. With 0 bases clipped from V and 7 bases from J, the junction kept 8 bases outside the gene matches. Germline-derived CDR1 and CDR2 are LGHNA and YNFKEQ.

This clonotype occurred a few times. This sequence joins TRBV7-6 and TRBJ2-5; 10 nucleotides line up with TRBD2. CDR1 and CDR2 from the germline V gene are SGHVS and FNYEAQ. Trimming removed 10 bases from V and 2 bases from J; junction bases left unmatched: 13. This CDR3 has 16 amino acids. CDR3 coding DNA: TGTGCCACCGGCCCCCCCAAGCGGGGGGGACAAGAGACCCAGTACTTC. Its protein is CATGPPKRGGQETQYF.

This clonotype was detected a few times. The rearrangement joins TRBV6-1 to TRBJ2-5; D gene uncertain. Germline V gene sequence: CDR1 MNHNS, CDR2 SASEGT. V was shortened by 8 bases and J by 5 bases, with 18 bases between the two germline ends. The CDR3 has 14 amino acids. The CDR3 sequence: CASRRGFTIETQYF. The CDR3 nucleotides are TGTGCCAGCCGTAGAGGATTCACTATCGAGACCCAGTACTTC.

The CDR3, as DNA: TGTGCCAGCAGTCCGTACCGAAGGCTATCCGACCAAGAGACCCAGTACTTC. This sequence encodes CASSPYRRLSDQETQYF. This chain joins TRBV27 and TRBJ2-5; D unclear. With 5 bases removed from V and 0 bases from J, the gap between germline ends came to 19 bases. CDR1 and CDR2 from the germline V gene are MNHEY and SMNVEV (reference sequence). This CDR3 region has 17 residues.

This chain uses TRBV6-2 or TRBV6-3 with TRBJ1-5, with no clear D. Germline assignment: CDR1 MNHEY and CDR2 SVGEGT. This CDR3 is 14 amino acids long. Between the trimmed V and J ends, which lost 6 bases and 3 bases, there was a span of 12 bases. The CDR3 coding sequence is TGTGCCAGCAGCCTCGACGGCTACAATCAGCCCCAGCATTTT. Protein product: CASSLDGYNQPQHF.

V gene TRBV20-1 combines with J gene TRBJ2-1; D unclear. V was trimmed by 1 base and J by 6 bases, leaving 22 bases between them. The germline gives CDR1 DFQATT, CDR2 SNEGSKA (reference sequence). The CDR3 sequence is 17 residues long. The CDR3 protein is CSARAPWGRKKVNEQFF. CDR3 coding DNA: TGCAGTGCTAGAGCCCCATGGGGTAGAAAAAAGGTCAATGAGCAGTTCTTC.

The chain uses TRBV6-1 and TRBJ2-5; D assignment may be TRBD1 or TRBD2 (6 bases each). CDR3 size: 14 residues. Trimming took 7 bases from V and 4 from J, leaving 16 bases between them. Germline CDR1 MNHNS, CDR2 SASEGT. CDR3 protein: CASNEGGFGETQYF. The CDR3, as DNA: TGTGCCAGCAACGAGGGGGGCTTTGGAGAGACCCAGTACTTC.

The rearrangement joins TRBV7-2 to TRBJ2-7; 7 nucleotides agree with TRBD1. The CDR3 extends over 15 amino acids. Losses at the gene ends were 3 bases for V and 4 bases for J; bases not matched to a gene: 9. CDR1 and CDR2 from the germline V gene are SGHTA and FQGNSA. DNA for the CDR3: TGTGCCAGCAGCTTGCTCCGGGACAGCCGATACGAGCAGTACTTC. This encodes CASSLLRDSRYEQYF.

A few counts support this clonotype. The V call is TRBV6-1, the J call TRBJ2-3; 8 positions match TRBD2. Unmatched junction bases numbered 9, after V lost 6 bases and J lost 7 bases. CDR1 and CDR2 from the germline V gene are MNHNS and SASEGT. The length of the CDR3 is 14 residues. This CDR3 reads CASSLAGGWNTQYF. The CDR3 nucleotides are TGTGCCAGCAGCCTAGCGGGTGGGTGGAATACGCAGTATTTT.

This clonotype was seen many times. This chain connects TRBV7-9 to TRBJ1-1; D unresolved. CDR1 and CDR2 from the germline V gene are SEHNR and FQNEAQ (reference sequence). Trimming took 7 bases from V and 2 from J, leaving 14 bases between them. CDR3 length: 14 amino acids. Here the CDR3 DNA reads TGTGCCAGCACCGCTTGGGTTCTCAACACTGAAGCTTTCTTT. Translation gives CASTAWVLNTEAFF.

The J gene is TRBJ2-1, the V gene TRBV20-1; 8 bases are a match to TRBD2. Germline CDR1 reads DFQATT; CDR2 reads SNEGSKA (reference sequence). V was clipped by 2 bases and J by 3 bases; unmatched bases: 3. CDR3 length equals 14 residues. The DNA for the CDR3 is TGCAGTGCTAGATCCAGCGGGAGCTACAATGAGCAGTTCTTC. Its translation: CSARSSGSYNEQFF.

This clonotype has at least ten counts. CDR3 DNA sequence: TGCGCCAGCAGCCAAGGAGGGGGGGGCGGTCAGTTCTTC. This gives the protein CASSQGGGGGQFF. V gene TRBV4-3 combines with J gene TRBJ2-1; tentatively, D is TRBD2 (7 bases). This CDR3 contains 13 residues. Looked up from germline, CDR1 is LGHNA and CDR2 is YSLEER. V lost 1 base, J lost 13 bases, and 14 bases lay in between.

V usage is TRBV18 and J usage is TRBJ1-1; D is uncertain. CDR1 and CDR2 from the germline V gene are KGHSH and LQKENI. There are 13 residues in the CDR3. Trimming pared 3 bases from V and 8 bases from J, leaving 13 bases between. CDR3 residues: CASSPRTLTEAFF. The CDR3, as DNA: TGTGCCAGCTCACCTAGGACCCTAACCGAAGCTTTCTTT.

Many counts were recorded for this clonotype. The chain links TRBV20-1 to TRBJ2-5; 14 bases are shared with TRBD2. The germline V gene encodes CDR1 DFQATT and CDR2 SNEGSKA (reference sequence). V trimming: 2 bases; J trimming: 4 bases; junction bases outside the gene matches: 9. This CDR3 is built from 17 residues. The CDR3 nucleotides are TGCAGTGCTAGACCCTTTAGACTAGCGGGGGGGATAGAGACCCAGTACTTC. It translates to CSARPFRLAGGIETQYF.

The chain recombines TRBV18 with TRBJ2-1, with TRBD2 matching 8 bases. Per germline, CDR1 KGHSH and CDR2 LQKENI. This CDR3 has 14 amino acids. The J segment lost 4 bases and the V segment lost 4 bases, leaving 3 bases of the junction unmatched. This CDR3 reads CASSHSGGYNEQFF. CDR3 DNA sequence: TGTGCCAGCTCACACAGCGGGGGATACAATGAGCAGTTCTTC.

The table lists this clonotype with many counts. The chain recombines TRBV11-1 with TRBJ2-2; tentatively, D is TRBD1 (6 bases). The V end lost 3 bases, the J end lost 4 bases, and 12 bases lay between the germline ends. This CDR3 comprises 15 residues. Germline CDR1 is SGHAT and CDR2 is FQDESV (reference sequence). The CDR3 sequence is CASSLRTASTGELFF. The DNA of the CDR3 is TGTGCCAGCAGCTTGCGGACAGCTAGCACCGGGGAGCTGTTTTTT.

This clonotype has just a few counts. At one end, the junction sequence differs from germline, possibly due to a read error. V and J are TRBV7-7 and TRBJ2-1, with D possibly matching TRBD1 (6 bases). Looked up from germline, CDR1 is SSHAT and CDR2 is FNYEAQ (reference sequence). This CDR3 has 15 amino acids. Here the CDR3 reads CASSLGDTGYNEQFF. The DNA of the CDR3 is TGTGCTAGCAGCTTAGGGGACACAGGATACAATGAGCAGTTCTTC.

In its sample, this clonotype was seen many times. The chain is built from TRBV20-1 and TRBJ2-7; D is unclear. Deletions cut 4 bases from V and 2 bases from J, with 6 bases between. CDR3 length: 11 amino acids. The germline V gene encodes CDR1 DFQATT and CDR2 SNEGSKA (reference sequence). DNA for the CDR3: TGCAGTGCTACCCGCCCCTACGAGCAGTACTTC. This encodes CSATRPYEQYF.

This clonotype was recorded at least ten times. DNA of the CDR3: TGTGCCAGCAGTTTGACGACAGGGGAAGAGACCCAGTACTTC. Translation: CASSLTTGEETQYF. The V gene is TRBV12-3 or TRBV12-4, the J gene TRBJ2-5; 8 bases map to TRBD1. The V and J ends lost 3 bases and 3 bases, in that order; junction bases with no gene match: 3. This CDR3 has 14 residues.

The chain recombines TRBV7-2 with TRBJ2-6, with unresolved D. The CDR3 length is 15 residues. The ends were cut back, 2 bases at V and 1 base at J, with 6 bases in the middle. Germline V CDR1 and CDR2: SGHTA, FQGNSA. In nucleotides, the CDR3 is TGTGCCAGCAGCTTACGAAGGTCTGGGGCCAACGTCCTGACTTTC. This codes for CASSLRRSGANVLTF. Combining the CDR3 with reference TRBV7-2 and TRBJ2-6 gives the whole variable domain GAGVSQSPSNKVTEKGKDVELRCDPISGHTALYWYRQSLGQGLEFLIYFQGNSAPDKSGLPSDRFSAERTGGSVSTLTIQRTQQEDSAVYLCASSLRRSGANVLTFGAGSRLTVL.

The gene calls are TRBV20-1 and TRBJ2-2, with D possibly being TRBD1 or TRBD2 (5 bases each). The V end was cut by 1 base, the J end by 1 base, with 16 bases between. The V gene's germline CDR1 is DFQATT and CDR2 SNEGSKA (reference sequence). This CDR3 has 17 amino acids. DNA of the CDR3: TGCAGTGCTAGAGCTCCCCCAGGGAGAGGGAACACCGGGGAGCTGTTTTTT. As protein: CSARAPPGRGNTGELFF.

This clonotype came up a few times. The chain combines TRBV11-2 with TRBJ2-6; D gene uncertain. The V gene's germline CDR1 is SGHAT and CDR2 FQNNGV. This CDR3 spans 15 amino acids. V gave up 5 bases and J gave up 0 bases, with 8 bases separating them. The CDR3 loop is CASSPQYSGANVLTF. The CDR3 coding sequence is TGTGCCAGCAGCCCACAATACTCTGGGGCCAACGTCCTGACTTTC.

This clonotype was found many times. The chain recombines TRBV20-1 with TRBJ1-4, with TRBD1 matching 7 bases. Germline loops: CDR1 DFQATT, CDR2 SNEGSKA (reference sequence). CDR3 size: 13 residues. V lost 4 bases to trimming and J lost 4 bases; unmatched junction nucleotides: 3. CDR3 protein: CSAIDRVNEKLFF. The CDR3 DNA reads TGCAGTGCTATTGACAGGGTTAATGAAAAACTGTTTTTT.

A few counts support this clonotype. This chain connects TRBV14 to TRBJ2-5, with 12 bases that match TRBD2. Per the germline V gene, CDR1 is SGHDN and CDR2 is FVKESK. The CDR3 loop spans 16 amino acids. After removal of 3 bases from V and 3 bases from J, the junction contained 5 bases not matched to a gene. The chain's CDR3 is CASSQPSGRAEETQYF. As DNA, the CDR3 is TGTGCCAGCAGCCAGCCTAGCGGGAGGGCCGAAGAGACCCAGTACTTC. Complete variable domain (other parts from reference TRBV14 and TRBJ2-5): EAGVTQFPSHSVIEKGQTVTLRCDPISGHDNLYWYRRVMGKEIKFLLHFVKESKQDESGMPNNRFLAERTGGTYSTLKVQPAELEDSGVYFCASSQPSGRAEETQYFGPGTRLLVL.